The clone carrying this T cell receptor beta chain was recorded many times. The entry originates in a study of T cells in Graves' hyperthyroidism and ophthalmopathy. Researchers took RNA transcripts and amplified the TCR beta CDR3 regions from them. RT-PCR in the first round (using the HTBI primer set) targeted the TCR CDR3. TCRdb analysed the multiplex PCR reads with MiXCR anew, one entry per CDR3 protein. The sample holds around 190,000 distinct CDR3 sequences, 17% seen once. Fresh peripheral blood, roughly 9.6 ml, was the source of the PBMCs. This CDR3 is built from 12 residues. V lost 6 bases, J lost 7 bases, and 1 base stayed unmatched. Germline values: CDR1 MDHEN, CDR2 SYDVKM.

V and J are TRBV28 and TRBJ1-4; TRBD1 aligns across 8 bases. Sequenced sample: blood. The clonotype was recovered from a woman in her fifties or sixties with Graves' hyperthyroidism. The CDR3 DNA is TGTGCCAGCAGAGGGACAGGTGAAAAACTGTTTTTT. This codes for CASRGTGEKLFF.